This T cell receptor beta chain was captured in a study of beta chain features in type 1 diabetes. On the study more broadly: There were approximately 100 million sorted cells examined across all samples. General observations from the study: HLA influence on TCRB rearrangement stayed unresolved here.

Expressed TCRB transcripts were sequenced because the isolated RNA had all been reverse transcribed beforehand. Data came from immunoSEQ multiplex PCR; TCRdb stores just in-frame clones and leaves some out. The table has 810,000 or so clones, 15% to 20% seen once. As regards this clone: Its antigen is unknown.

CDR1 and CDR2 from the germline V gene are MNHEY and SVGAGI. The length of the CDR3 is 14 residues. The V segment lost 0 bases and the J segment 6 bases; nucleotides outside the gene matches: 3. This TCR came from a woman between 18 and 29 years old in good health. The sample comprised naive CD4+ T cells from blood. The V gene is TRBV6-5, the J gene TRBJ2-3, with TRBD2 matching 7 bases. The CDR3 spells CASSYSGGFDTQYF. For the CDR3, the DNA is TGTGCCAGCAGTTACTCGGGAGGGTTCGATACGCAGTATTTT.